This T cell receptor beta chain was obtained from a study of shared clonotypes between healthy human individuals. TCRdb's table, derived via immunoSEQ multiplex PCR, lists solely in-frame clones and lacks some. The sample includes 110,000 or so clones, approximately 70% of them seen just once. CDR3 size: 12 residues. The specimen was memory CD8+ T cells sorted from blood. Subset indicated: CD45RO+ cells pooled with CCR7-negative TemRA cells. This clonotype was sampled from a woman under 40 in good health. This chain joins TRBV21-1 and TRBJ2-7; the table assigns TRBD1, which was not confirmed against the DNA. TRBV21-1 corresponds to a pseudogene. Written as DNA, the CDR3 is TGTGCCAGCAGGCTGGACAACTACGAGCAGTACTTC. It encodes CASRLDNYEQYF.